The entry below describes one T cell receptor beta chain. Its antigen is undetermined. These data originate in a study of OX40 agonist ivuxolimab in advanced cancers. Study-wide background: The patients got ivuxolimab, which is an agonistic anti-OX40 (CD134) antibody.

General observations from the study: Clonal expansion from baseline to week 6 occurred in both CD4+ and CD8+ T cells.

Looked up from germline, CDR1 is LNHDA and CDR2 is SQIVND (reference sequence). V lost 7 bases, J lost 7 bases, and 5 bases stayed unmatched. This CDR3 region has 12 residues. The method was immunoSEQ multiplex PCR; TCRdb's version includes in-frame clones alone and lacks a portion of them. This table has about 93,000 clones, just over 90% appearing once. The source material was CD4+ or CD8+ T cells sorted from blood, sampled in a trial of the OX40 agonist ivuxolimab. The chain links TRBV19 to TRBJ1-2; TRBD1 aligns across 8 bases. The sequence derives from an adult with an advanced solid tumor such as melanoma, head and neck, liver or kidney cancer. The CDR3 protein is CASTRGQGGYTF. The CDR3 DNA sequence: TGTGCCAGTACCAGGGGGCAAGGTGGCTACACCTTC.